These 5 T cell receptor beta chains were all obtained from the same sample, sequenced in a study of T cells in Graves' hyperthyroidism and ophthalmopathy. Amplified TCR beta CDR3 regions came from RNA transcripts. A set of HTBI primers served as the primers for a first-round RT-PCR of the TCR CDR3. TCRdb used MiXCR to reprocess the multiplex PCR reads, holding one entry per CDR3 protein. Among approximately 380,000 distinct CDR3 sequences listed, around 18% were seen once. Specimen: blood. These receptors all come from a man between 18 and 29 years old with Graves' ophthalmopathy.

The sample holds a few counts of this clonotype. J is TRBJ1-1 and V is TRBV3-1; D gene uncertain. Trimming took 0 bases from V and 11 from J, leaving 19 bases between them. CDR1 and CDR2 from the germline V gene are LGHDT and YNNKEL (reference sequence). There are 15 residues in the CDR3. The CDR3 is CASSQDHSALGGAFF. CDR3 coding DNA: TGTGCCAGCAGCCAAGATCACTCGGCGTTAGGAGGGGCTTTCTTT.

Concerning this clonotype: A much larger clone lies a single base off, so this may be a read error. The chain uses TRBV10-3 and TRBJ2-7; D perhaps matches TRBD1 (8 bases). This CDR3 comprises 14 residues. Germline values: CDR1 ENHRY, CDR2 SYGVKD. Trimming shortened V by 10 bases and J by 1 base, and 17 bases separated the two germline ends. CDR3 in amino acids: CATAGQGGSYEQYF. DNA of the CDR3: TGTGCCACCGCTGGACAGGGAGGGTCCTACGAGCAGTACTTC.

This clonotype was seen at least ten times. The rearrangement uses TRBV28 and TRBJ1-1, with unresolved D. Germline V gene sequence: CDR1 MDHEN, CDR2 SYDVKM. The CDR3 sequence is 12 residues long. Trimming shortened V by 7 bases and J by 1 base, and 7 bases separated the two germline ends. Here the CDR3 DNA reads TGTGCCAGCACAAGCCCGAACACTGAAGCTTTCTTT. Translated, it gives CASTSPNTEAFF. Filled out from reference TRBV28 and TRBJ1-1, the complete variable domain reads DVKVTQSSRYLVKRTGEKVFLECVQDMDHENMFWYRQDPGLGLRLIYFSYDVKMKEKGDIPEGYSVSREKKERFSLILESASTNQTSMYLCASTSPNTEAFFGQGTRLTVV.

This clonotype was picked up many times. The chain carries TRBV7-8 and TRBJ2-7; D not certain. The CDR3 contains 14 residues. V lost 8 bases and J 2 bases, leaving 16 bases between the germline ends. From germline, CDR1 is SGHVS and CDR2 FQNEAQ. CDR3 sequence (DNA): TGTGCCAGCTCACCCCCAGAGATACCCTACGAGCAGTACTTC. It encodes CASSPPEIPYEQYF.

In the case of this clonotype: Its ends do not fully match the called genes, so a read error is possible. The gene calls are TRBV19 and TRBJ2-4, with D perhaps given as TRBD1 or TRBD2 (5 bases each). This CDR3 spans 16 amino acids. Germline V gives CDR1 LNHDA, CDR2 SQIVND (reference sequence). The CDR3 DNA follows: TGTGCCAGTAGCCCCTCCCGGGACCTAGCCAAGAACATTCAGTACTTC. It codes for CASSPSRDLAKNIQYF.